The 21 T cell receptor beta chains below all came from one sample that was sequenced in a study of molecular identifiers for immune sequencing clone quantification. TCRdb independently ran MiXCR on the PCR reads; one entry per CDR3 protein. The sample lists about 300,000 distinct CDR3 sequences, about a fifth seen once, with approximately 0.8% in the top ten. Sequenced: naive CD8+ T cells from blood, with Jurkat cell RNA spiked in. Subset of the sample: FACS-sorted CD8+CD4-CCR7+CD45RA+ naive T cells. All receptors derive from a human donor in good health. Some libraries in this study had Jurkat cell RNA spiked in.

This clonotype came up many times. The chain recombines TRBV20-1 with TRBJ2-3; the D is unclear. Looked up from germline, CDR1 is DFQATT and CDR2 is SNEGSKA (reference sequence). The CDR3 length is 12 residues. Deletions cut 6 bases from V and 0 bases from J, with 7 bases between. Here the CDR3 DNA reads TGCAGTGCCCCCTACAGCACAGATACGCAGTATTTT. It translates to CSAPYSTDTQYF.

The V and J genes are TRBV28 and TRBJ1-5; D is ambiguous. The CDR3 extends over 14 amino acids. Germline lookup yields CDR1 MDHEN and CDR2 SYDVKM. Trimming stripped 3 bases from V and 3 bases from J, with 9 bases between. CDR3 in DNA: TGTGCCAGCAGTTTGGGCAGGATCAATCAGCCCCAGCATTTT. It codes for CASSLGRINQPQHF. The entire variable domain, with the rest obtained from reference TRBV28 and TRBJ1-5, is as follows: DVKVTQSSRYLVKRTGEKVFLECVQDMDHENMFWYRQDPGLGLRLIYFSYDVKMKEKGDIPEGYSVSREKKERFSLILESASTNQTSMYLCASSLGRINQPQHFGDGTRLSIL.

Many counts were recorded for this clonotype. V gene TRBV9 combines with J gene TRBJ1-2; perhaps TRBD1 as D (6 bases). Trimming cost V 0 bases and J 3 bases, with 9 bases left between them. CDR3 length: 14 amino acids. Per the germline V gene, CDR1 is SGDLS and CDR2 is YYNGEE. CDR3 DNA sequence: TGTGCCAGCAGCGTAGGTGGGGGCGACTATGGCTACACCTTC. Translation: CASSVGGGDYGYTF.

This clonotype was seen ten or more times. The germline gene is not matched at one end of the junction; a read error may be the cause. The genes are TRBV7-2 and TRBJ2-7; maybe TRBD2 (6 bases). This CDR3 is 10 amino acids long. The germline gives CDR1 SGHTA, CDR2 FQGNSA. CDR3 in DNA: TGTGCCAGCAGCTTAGAGCGGGCGGAGTTC. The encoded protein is CASSLERAEF.

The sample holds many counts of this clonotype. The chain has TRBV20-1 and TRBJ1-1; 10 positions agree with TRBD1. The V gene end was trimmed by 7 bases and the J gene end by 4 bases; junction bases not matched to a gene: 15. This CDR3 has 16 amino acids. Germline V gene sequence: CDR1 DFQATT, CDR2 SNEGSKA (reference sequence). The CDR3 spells CSGGDRGLGLLTEAFF. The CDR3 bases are TGCAGTGGAGGGGACAGGGGCCTCGGATTACTCACTGAAGCTTTCTTT.

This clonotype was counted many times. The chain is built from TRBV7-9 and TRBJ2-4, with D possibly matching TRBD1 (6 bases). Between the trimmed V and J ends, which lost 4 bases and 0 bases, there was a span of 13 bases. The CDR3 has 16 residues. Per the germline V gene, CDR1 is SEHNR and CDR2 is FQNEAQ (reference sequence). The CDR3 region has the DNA TGTGCCAGCAGCTCTCCCAGGGGCCTAGCCAAAAACATTCAGTACTTC. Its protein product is CASSSPRGLAKNIQYF.

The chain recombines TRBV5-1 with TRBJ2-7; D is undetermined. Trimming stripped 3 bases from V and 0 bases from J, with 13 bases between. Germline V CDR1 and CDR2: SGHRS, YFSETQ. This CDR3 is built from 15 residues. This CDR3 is CASSSPDTSSYEQYF. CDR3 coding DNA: TGCGCCAGCAGCTCACCCGACACCTCCTCCTACGAGCAGTACTTC.

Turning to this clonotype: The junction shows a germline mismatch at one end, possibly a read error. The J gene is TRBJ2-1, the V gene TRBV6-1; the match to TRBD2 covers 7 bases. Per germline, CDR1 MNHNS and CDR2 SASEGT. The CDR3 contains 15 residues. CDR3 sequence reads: CANSERRELWNEQFF. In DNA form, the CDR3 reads TGTGCCAACAGTGAGCGGCGGGAGTTGTGGAATGAGCAGTTCTTC.

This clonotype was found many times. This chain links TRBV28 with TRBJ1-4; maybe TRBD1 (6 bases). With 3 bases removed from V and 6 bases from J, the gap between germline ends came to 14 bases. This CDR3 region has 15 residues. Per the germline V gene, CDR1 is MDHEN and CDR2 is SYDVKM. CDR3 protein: CASSLVTGGDEKLFF. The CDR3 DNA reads TGTGCCAGCAGTTTGGTGACAGGAGGGGATGAAAAACTGTTTTTT.

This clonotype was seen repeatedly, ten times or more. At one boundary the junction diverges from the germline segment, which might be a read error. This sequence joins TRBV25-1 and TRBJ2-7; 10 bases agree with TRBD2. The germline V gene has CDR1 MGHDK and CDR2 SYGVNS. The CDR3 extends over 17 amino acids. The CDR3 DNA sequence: TGTGCCAGCAGCCCTTTGGGGAGTCCCGGACTAGCGGCTGTCGTCGACTTC. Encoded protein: CASSPLGSPGLAAVVDF.

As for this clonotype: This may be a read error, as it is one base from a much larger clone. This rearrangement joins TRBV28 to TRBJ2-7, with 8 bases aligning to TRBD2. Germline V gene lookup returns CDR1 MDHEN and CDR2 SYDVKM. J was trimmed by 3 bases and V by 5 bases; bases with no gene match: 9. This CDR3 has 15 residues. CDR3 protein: CASSPPGLVYYEQYF. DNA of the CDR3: TGTGCCAGCAGTCCCCCGGGACTAGTCTACTACGAGCAGTACTTC.

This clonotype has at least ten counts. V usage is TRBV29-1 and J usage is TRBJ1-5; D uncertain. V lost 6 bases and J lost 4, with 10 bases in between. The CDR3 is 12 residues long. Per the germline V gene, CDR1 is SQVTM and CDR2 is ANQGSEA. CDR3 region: CSVVDGNQPQHF. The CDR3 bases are TGCAGCGTCGTGGACGGTAATCAGCCCCAGCATTTT.

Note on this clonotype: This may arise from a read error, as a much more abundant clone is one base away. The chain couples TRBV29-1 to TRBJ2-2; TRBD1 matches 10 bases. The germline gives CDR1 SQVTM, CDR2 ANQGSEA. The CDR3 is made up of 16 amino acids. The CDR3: CSAEDPGQGNSGELFF. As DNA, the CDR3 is TGCAGCGCTGAAGATCCGGGACAGGGGAATTCCGGGGAGCTGTTTTTT.

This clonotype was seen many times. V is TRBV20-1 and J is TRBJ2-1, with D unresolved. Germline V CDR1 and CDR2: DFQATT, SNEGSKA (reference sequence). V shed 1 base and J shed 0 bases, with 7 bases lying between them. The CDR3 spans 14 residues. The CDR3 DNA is TGCAGTGCTAGAGTAGAGGCCTCCTACAATGAGCAGTTCTTC. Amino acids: CSARVEASYNEQFF.

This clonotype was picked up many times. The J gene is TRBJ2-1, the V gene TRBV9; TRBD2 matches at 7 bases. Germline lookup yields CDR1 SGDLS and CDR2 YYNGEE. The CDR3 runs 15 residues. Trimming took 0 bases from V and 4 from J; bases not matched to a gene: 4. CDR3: CASSVGVAGYNEQFF. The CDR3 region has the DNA TGTGCCAGCAGCGTAGGAGTAGCGGGTTACAATGAGCAGTTCTTC.

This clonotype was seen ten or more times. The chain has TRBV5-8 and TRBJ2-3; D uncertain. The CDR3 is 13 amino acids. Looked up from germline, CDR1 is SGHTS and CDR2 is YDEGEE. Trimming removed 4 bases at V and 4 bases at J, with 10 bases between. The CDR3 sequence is CASSLPSADTQYF. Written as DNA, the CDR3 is TGTGCCAGCAGCCTCCCCAGCGCAGATACGCAGTATTTT.

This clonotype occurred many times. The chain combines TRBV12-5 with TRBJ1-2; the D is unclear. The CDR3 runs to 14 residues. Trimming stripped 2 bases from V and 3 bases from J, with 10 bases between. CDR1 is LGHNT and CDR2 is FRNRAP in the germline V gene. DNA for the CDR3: TGTGCTAGTGGTTTGCCGGGCAGCCACTATGGCTACACCTTC. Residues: CASGLPGSHYGYTF.

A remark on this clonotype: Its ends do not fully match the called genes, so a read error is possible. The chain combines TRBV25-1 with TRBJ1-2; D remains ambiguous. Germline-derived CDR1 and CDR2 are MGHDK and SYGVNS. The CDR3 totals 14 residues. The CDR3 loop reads CVSSSPDLNYGYTF. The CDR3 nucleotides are TGTGTCAGCAGTTCCCCGGACCTCAACTATGGCTACACCTTC.

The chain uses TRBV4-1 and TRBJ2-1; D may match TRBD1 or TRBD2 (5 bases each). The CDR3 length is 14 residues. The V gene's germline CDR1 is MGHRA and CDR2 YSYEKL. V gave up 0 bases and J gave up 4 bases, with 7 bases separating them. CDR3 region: CASSQEGVYNEQFF. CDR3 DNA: TGCGCCAGCAGCCAAGAGGGGGTGTACAATGAGCAGTTCTTC.

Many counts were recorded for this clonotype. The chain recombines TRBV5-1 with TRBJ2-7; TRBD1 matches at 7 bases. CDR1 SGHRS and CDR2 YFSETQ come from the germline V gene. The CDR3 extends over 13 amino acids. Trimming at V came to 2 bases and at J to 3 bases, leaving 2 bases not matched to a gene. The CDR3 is CASSFGDSYEQYF. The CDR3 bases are TGCGCCAGCAGCTTCGGGGACAGCTACGAGCAGTACTTC.

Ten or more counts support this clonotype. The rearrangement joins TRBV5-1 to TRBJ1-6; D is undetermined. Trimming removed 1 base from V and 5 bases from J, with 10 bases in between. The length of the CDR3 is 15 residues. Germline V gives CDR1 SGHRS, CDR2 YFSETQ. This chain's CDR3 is CASSLYSGNNSPLHF. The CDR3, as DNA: TGCGCCAGCAGCTTGTACTCCGGGAATAATTCACCCCTCCACTTT.